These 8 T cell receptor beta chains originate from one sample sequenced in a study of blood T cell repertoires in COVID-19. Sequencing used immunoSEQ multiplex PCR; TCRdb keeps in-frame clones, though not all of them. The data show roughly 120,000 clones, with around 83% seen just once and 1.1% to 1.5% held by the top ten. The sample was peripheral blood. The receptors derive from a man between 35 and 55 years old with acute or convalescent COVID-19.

CDR3 sequence reads: CASSFPRTGEQFF. CDR3 nucleotides: TGTGCCAGCAGCTTCCCTCGGACAGGTGAGCAGTTCTTC. V gene TRBV13 combines with J gene TRBJ2-1; TRBD1 aligns across 7 bases. The CDR3 sequence is 13 residues long. Germline V gene lookup returns CDR1 PRHDT and CDR2 FYEKMQ (reference sequence). Losses at the gene ends were 3 bases for V and 9 bases for J; bases not matched to a gene: 5.

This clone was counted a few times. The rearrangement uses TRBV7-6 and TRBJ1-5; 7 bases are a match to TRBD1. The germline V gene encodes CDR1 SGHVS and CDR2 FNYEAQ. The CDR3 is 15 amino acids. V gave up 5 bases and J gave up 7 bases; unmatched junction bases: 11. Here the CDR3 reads CASSLRRGVGQPQHF. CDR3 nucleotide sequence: TGTGCCAGCAGCCTCCGCAGGGGGGTCGGGCAGCCCCAGCATTTT.

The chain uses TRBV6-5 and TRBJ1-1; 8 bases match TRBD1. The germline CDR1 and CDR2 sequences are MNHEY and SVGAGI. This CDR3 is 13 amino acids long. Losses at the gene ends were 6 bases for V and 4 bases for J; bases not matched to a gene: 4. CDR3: CASRVQGGTEAFF. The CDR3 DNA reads TGTGCCAGCAGGGTACAGGGGGGCACTGAAGCTTTCTTT.

The chain's CDR3 is CASSPPRGAVTEAFF. The CDR3 DNA sequence: TGTGCCAGCAGTCCCCCGCGGGGGGCGGTAACTGAAGCTTTCTTT. The chain recombines TRBV6-2 or TRBV6-3 with TRBJ1-1, with TRBD1 as a possible D gene (6 bases). The CDR3 is 15 amino acids. Germline V gives CDR1 MNHEY, CDR2 SVGEGT. Trimming left V 5 bases short and J 5 bases short, with 18 bases between.

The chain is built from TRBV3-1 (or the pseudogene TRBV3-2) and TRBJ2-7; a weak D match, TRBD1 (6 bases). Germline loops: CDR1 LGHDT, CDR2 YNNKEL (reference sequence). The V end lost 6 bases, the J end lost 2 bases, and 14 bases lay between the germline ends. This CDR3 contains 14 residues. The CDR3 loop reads CASSRTDLPYEQYF. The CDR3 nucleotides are TGTGCCAGCAGTCGGACAGACCTACCCTACGAGCAGTACTTC.

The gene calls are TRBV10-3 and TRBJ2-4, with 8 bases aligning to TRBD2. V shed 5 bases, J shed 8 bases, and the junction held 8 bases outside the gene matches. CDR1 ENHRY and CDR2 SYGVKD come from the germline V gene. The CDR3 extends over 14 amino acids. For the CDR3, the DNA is TGTGCCATCAGTCCCGAGCGGGGGTCGTACATTCAGTACTTC. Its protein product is CAISPERGSYIQYF.

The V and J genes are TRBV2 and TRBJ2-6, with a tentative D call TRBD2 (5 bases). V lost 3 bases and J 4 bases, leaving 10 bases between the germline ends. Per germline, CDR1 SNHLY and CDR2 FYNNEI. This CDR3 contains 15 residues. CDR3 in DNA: TGTGCCAGCAGTGAGTCGGGGAGCGGGGCCAACGTCCTGACTTTC. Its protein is CASSESGSGANVLTF. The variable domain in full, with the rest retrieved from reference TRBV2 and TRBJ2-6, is EPEVTQTPSHQVTQMGQEVILRCVPISNHLYFYWYRQILGQKVEFLVSFYNNEISEKSEIFDDQFSVERPDGSNFTLKIRSTKLEDSAMYFCASSESGSGANVLTFGAGSRLTVL.

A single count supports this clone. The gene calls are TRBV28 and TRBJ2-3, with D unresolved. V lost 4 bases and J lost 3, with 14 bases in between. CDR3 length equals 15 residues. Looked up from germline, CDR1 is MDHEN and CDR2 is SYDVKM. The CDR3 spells CASSSAGSETDTQYF. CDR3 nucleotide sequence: TGTGCCAGCAGTTCCGCCGGAAGCGAGACAGATACGCAGTATTTT.